This T cell receptor beta chain derives from a study of shared T cell receptors in the human thymus. J was trimmed by 3 bases and V by 3 bases; bases with no gene match: 5. CDR1 is MDHEN, CDR2 SYDVKM, per germline. This CDR3 contains 15 residues. Method: immunoSEQ multiplex PCR; TCRdb's copy keeps in-frame clones and lacks some. The repertoire holds hundreds of thousands of clones, with roughly 74% as singletons. These data were also reused for a study on human thymus T cells. As that study records: Corrective heart surgery yielded resections, and these provided the thymus tissue.

The rearrangement links TRBV28 to TRBJ2-7, with TRBD1 matching 10 bases. Material: thymocytes. This sequence was found in a boy younger than two with a congenital heart defect. DNA of the CDR3: TGTGCCAGCAGTTTTGAGTGGGACAGGGGCTACGAGCAGTACTTC. This gives the protein CASSFEWDRGYEQYF.